This T cell receptor beta chain came from a study of blood T cell repertoires in COVID-19. Turning to the study itself: From T cells, B-cell-depleted T cells, or PBMCs came the material, which was cDNA or gDNA.

The protocol was immunoSEQ multiplex PCR, while the TCRdb copy is restricted to in-frame clones and leaves out a portion. The top ten clones hold roughly a tenth of a sample with 130,000 to 150,000 clones, around 83% of them seen once. The sample holds one count of this clone. Germline V gene data show CDR1 as MNHEY and CDR2 as SVGEGT. Between the trimmed V and J ends, which lost 5 bases and 8 bases, there was a span of 12 bases. This CDR3 region has 12 residues. Sequenced: peripheral blood. This receptor was taken from a man between 60 and 70 years old with active or convalescent COVID-19. The chain is built from TRBV6-2 or TRBV6-3 and TRBJ1-2; D call uncertain. Here the CDR3 DNA reads TGTGCCAGCAGTCACCAAGATAGCGGCTACACCTTC. Its protein is CASSHQDSGYTF.